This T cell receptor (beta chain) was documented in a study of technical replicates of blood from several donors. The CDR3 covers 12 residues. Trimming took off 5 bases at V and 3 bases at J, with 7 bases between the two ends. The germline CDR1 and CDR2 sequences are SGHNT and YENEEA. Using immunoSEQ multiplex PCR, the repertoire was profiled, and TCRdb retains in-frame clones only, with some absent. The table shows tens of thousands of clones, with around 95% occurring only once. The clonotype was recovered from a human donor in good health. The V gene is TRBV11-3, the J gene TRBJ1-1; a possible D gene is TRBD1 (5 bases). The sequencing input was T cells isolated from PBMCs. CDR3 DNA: TGTGCCAGCAGCCAAGGGGACACTGAAGCTTTCTTT. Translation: CASSQGDTEAFF.